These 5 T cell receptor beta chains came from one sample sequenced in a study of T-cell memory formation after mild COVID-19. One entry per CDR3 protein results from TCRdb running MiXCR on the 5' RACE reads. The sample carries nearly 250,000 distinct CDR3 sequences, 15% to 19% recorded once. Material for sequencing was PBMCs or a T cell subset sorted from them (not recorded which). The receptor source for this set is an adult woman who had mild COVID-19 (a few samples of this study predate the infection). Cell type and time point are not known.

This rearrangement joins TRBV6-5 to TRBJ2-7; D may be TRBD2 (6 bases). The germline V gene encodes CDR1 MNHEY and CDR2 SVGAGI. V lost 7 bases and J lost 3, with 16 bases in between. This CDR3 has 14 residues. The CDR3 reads CASKEGTSFYEQYF. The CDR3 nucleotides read TGTGCCAGCAAGGAGGGGACCTCATTCTACGAGCAGTACTTC.

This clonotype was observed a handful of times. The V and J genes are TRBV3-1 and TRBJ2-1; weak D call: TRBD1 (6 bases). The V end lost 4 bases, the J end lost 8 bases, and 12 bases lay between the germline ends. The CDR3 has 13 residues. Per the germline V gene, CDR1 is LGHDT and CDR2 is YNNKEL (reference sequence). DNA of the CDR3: TGTGCCAGCAGCCGCCTACAGGGAGATGAGCAGTTCTTC. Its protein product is CASSRLQGDEQFF.

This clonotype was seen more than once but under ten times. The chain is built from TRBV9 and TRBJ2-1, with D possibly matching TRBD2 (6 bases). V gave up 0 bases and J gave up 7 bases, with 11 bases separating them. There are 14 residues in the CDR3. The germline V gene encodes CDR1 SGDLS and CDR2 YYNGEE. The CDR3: CASSVDVRGNEQFF. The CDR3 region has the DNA TGTGCCAGCAGCGTAGATGTTCGGGGGAATGAGCAGTTCTTC.

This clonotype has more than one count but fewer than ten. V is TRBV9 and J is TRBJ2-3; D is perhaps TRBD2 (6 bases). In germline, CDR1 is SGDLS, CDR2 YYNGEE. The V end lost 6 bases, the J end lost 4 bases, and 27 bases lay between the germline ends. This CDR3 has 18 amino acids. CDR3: CASTPSPRDSQLPDTQYF. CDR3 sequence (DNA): TGTGCCAGCACCCCATCCCCGCGGGACTCACAGCTCCCAGATACGCAGTATTTT.

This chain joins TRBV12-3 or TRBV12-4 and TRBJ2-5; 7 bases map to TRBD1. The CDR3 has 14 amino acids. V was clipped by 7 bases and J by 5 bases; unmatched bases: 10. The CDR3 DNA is TGTGCCAGCACCCCAGGGGGACGAGGGGAGACCCAGTACTTC. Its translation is CASTPGGRGETQYF.